Listed here are 19 T cell receptor beta chains from one sample, sequenced in a study of blood T cell repertoires in COVID-19. Clones were read by immunoSEQ multiplex PCR, and TCRdb kept only the in-frame ones, dropping some. The table lists under 150,000 clones, 60% to 80% of them singletons. Sequenced input: PBMCs or T cells enriched from blood (not recorded which). These receptors were taken from a woman aged 50 to 60 who had recovered from COVID-19.

The chain is built from TRBV27 and TRBJ1-5; 9 nucleotides match TRBD1. The CDR3 has 16 residues. V lost 5 bases and J lost 2; bases outside the gene matches: 7. CDR1 and CDR2 (germline): MNHEY, SMNVEV (reference sequence). Here the CDR3 DNA reads TGTGCCAGCAGTCCGGGGACAGGGTTTGGCAATCAGCCCCAGCATTTT. Protein sequence: CASSPGTGFGNQPQHF.

This chain links TRBV29-1 with TRBJ2-5, with TRBD1 as a possible D gene (5 bases). Germline assignment: CDR1 SQVTM and CDR2 ANQGSEA. V was pared by 1 base and J by 1 base, with 7 bases between. The CDR3 loop spans 13 amino acids. The CDR3 DNA reads TGCAGCGTTGAAGGGGGCGTCCAAGAGACCCAGTACTTC. It codes for CSVEGGVQETQYF.

The genes are TRBV9 and TRBJ1-6; 8 bases match TRBD1. The V segment lost 3 bases and the J segment 9 bases; nucleotides outside the gene matches: 5. Germline V lookup: CDR1 SGDLS, CDR2 YYNGEE. The CDR3 has 14 amino acids. The CDR3 DNA reads TGTGCCAGCAGCGGGCAGGGGGCGTCTTCACCCCTCCACTTT. Its translation: CASSGQGASSPLHF.

The J gene is TRBJ1-4, the V gene TRBV14; the D is unclear. V was trimmed by 4 bases and J by 10 bases, leaving 19 bases between them. Germline loops: CDR1 SGHDN, CDR2 FVKESK. The CDR3 runs to 15 residues. CDR3 sequence (DNA): TGTGCCAGCAGCCCCTCCCACGGGAATAAGGCAAAACTGTTTTTT. This codes for CASSPSHGNKAKLFF.

J is TRBJ1-1 and V is TRBV6-2 or TRBV6-3, with a weak D call TRBD1 (5 bases). V shed 6 bases and J shed 4 bases, with 18 bases lying between them. CDR1 is MNHEY and CDR2 is SVGEGT in the germline V gene. The length of the CDR3 is 15 residues. CDR3 loop: CASSFRTPPGTEAFF. The CDR3 DNA follows: TGTGCCAGCAGCTTCAGGACACCGCCGGGCACTGAAGCTTTCTTT.

The chain is built from TRBV5-6 and TRBJ2-2; 9 nucleotides align to TRBD2. Trimming at V came to 0 bases and at J to 3 bases, leaving 12 bases not matched to a gene. Germline-derived CDR1 and CDR2 are SGHDT and YYEEEE. This CDR3 spans 19 amino acids. The CDR3 loop reads CASSLAPALTSGYTGELFF. The CDR3 DNA reads TGTGCCAGCAGCTTGGCACCCGCATTGACTAGCGGCTACACCGGGGAGCTGTTTTTT.

The chain uses TRBV30 and TRBJ2-7, with 7 nucleotides matching TRBD1. The CDR3 covers 16 residues. V lost 0 bases and J lost 0; bases outside the gene matches: 8. Germline loops: CDR1 GTSNPN, CDR2 SVGIG (reference sequence). This CDR3 is CAWSVPDRVNSYEQYF. CDR3 nucleotides: TGTGCCTGGAGTGTACCCGACAGGGTGAACTCCTACGAGCAGTACTTC.

The chain combines TRBV12-5 with TRBJ1-1, with D unresolved. CDR1 is LGHNT, CDR2 FRNRAP, per germline. Trimming took 2 bases from V and 2 from J, leaving 3 bases between them. The CDR3 totals 12 residues. The CDR3 nucleotides read TGTGCTAGTGGTTTGCTTAACACTGAAGCTTTCTTT. It yields the protein CASGLLNTEAFF. The full variable domain, with the rest looked up from reference TRBV12-5 and TRBJ1-1, is DARVTQTPRHKVTEMGQEVTMRCQPILGHNTVFWYRQTMMQGLELLAYFRNRAPLDDSGMPKDRFSAEMPDATLATLKIQPSEPRDSAVYFCASGLLNTEAFFGQGTRLTVV.

V and J are TRBV7-6 and TRBJ1-4; 9 positions match TRBD1. The trim removed 4 bases at V and 0 bases at J, leaving 3 bases unmatched. This CDR3 has 16 residues. In germline, CDR1 is SGHVS, CDR2 FNYEAQ. CDR3 in DNA: TGTGCCAGCAGCTGGGGACAGGGCTCAACTAATGAAAAACTGTTTTTT. It is translated as CASSWGQGSTNEKLFF.

This clone has more than one count but fewer than ten. The J gene is TRBJ1-2, the V gene TRBV19; D perhaps matches TRBD1 (6 bases). Trimming cost V 8 bases and J 8 bases, with 12 bases left between them. Germline V gives CDR1 LNHDA, CDR2 SQIVND (reference sequence). The CDR3 length is 11 residues. In nucleotides, the CDR3 is TGTGCCAGTCGTCAACAGGGCGGCTACACCTTC. Its protein is CASRQQGGYTF.

V and J are TRBV28 and TRBJ1-6, with unresolved D. Trimming took 7 bases from V and 10 from J, leaving 20 bases between them. The CDR3 extends over 15 amino acids. Germline CDR1 MDHEN, CDR2 SYDVKM. The CDR3 DNA reads as TGTGCCAGCATTCAACCCAACCCCCCGGGGTCACCCCTCCACTTT. Its translation is CASIQPNPPGSPLHF.

The CDR3 DNA is TGTGCCAGCACCCCAGTCGGGGGGGAAATCGGGGAGCTGTTTTTT. This gives the protein CASTPVGGEIGELFF. V is TRBV2 and J is TRBJ2-2; TRBD2 matches at 8 bases. The ends lost 7 bases at V and 7 bases at J; junction bases unmatched: 11. The length of the CDR3 is 15 residues. The germline gives CDR1 SNHLY, CDR2 FYNNEI.

This clone occurred once. This sequence joins TRBV12-3 or TRBV12-4 and TRBJ2-1; D is uncertain. V lost 8 bases to trimming and J lost 6 bases, with 11 bases between them. This CDR3 contains 12 residues. CDR3 in DNA: TGTGCCAGCTCCGACAACGTCAATGAGCAGTTCTTC. It is translated as CASSDNVNEQFF.

This chain joins TRBV7-8 and TRBJ1-2; TRBD1 matches at 8 bases. CDR1 is SGHVS, CDR2 FQNEAQ, per germline. Unmatched junction bases numbered 2, after V lost 1 base and J lost 1 base. This CDR3 has 15 residues. Here the CDR3 reads CASSLGTGNNYGYTF. DNA for the CDR3: TGTGCCAGCAGCTTAGGGACAGGGAATAACTATGGCTACACCTTC.

The V gene is TRBV29-1, the J gene TRBJ1-2; D is possibly TRBD1 (6 bases). The germline CDR1 and CDR2 sequences are SQVTM and ANQGSEA. This CDR3 spans 13 amino acids. Trimming took 4 bases from V and 0 from J, leaving 9 bases between them. CDR3 region: CSVGDISNYGYTF. In DNA form, the CDR3 reads TGCAGCGTTGGGGACATCTCTAACTATGGCTACACCTTC.

The chain is built from TRBV29-1 and TRBJ2-7, with a tentative D call TRBD1 (6 bases). Trimming removed 7 bases from V and 2 bases from J, with 18 bases in between. Germline CDR1 reads SQVTM; CDR2 reads ANQGSEA. The CDR3 is 14 residues long. The CDR3 loop reads CSATGQGGAYEQYF. The CDR3, as DNA: TGCAGCGCCACAGGGCAGGGCGGCGCCTACGAGCAGTACTTC.

This clone was seen just once. The chain links TRBV3-1 (or the pseudogene TRBV3-2) to TRBJ1-1; D uncertain. The length of the CDR3 is 14 residues. V was pared by 8 bases and J by 5 bases, with 18 bases between. Germline V gene sequence: CDR1 LGHDT, CDR2 YNNKEL (reference sequence). CDR3 DNA sequence: TGTGCCAGCGCGCGTGGCTACACGGGGACTGAAGCTTTCTTT. Protein: CASARGYTGTEAFF.

The V gene is TRBV6-5, the J gene TRBJ2-4; maybe TRBD1 (5 bases). The CDR3 totals 14 residues. The V and J ends lost 0 bases and 8 bases respectively, with 11 bases between them. The germline CDR1 and CDR2 sequences are MNHEY and SVGAGI. CDR3 sequence (DNA): TGTGCCAGCAGTTACTCAGGCAGGGATGACATTCAGTACTTC. Translated, it gives CASSYSGRDDIQYF.

V is TRBV11-2 and J is TRBJ1-1, with 7 bases lining up with TRBD1. J was trimmed by 4 bases and V by 7 bases; bases with no gene match: 3. The CDR3 contains 12 residues. Per germline, CDR1 SGHAT and CDR2 FQNNGV. CDR3 coding DNA: TGTGCCAGCATGCGACAGGGCACTGAAGCTTTCTTT. Translated, it gives CASMRQGTEAFF.